This T cell receptor beta chain was found in a study of T cell repertoires in aging, cancer and after chemotherapy. Whole-study context: Donors were grouped into six age bands spanning 30 or younger through 70 or older. About 10 million TCR reads made up the full dataset.

TCR beta rearrangements were amplified from peripheral blood genomic DNA. Multiplex touch-down PCR with TRB-A/B primers amplified rearranged V-D-J TRB sequences. TCRdb independently ran MiXCR on the multiplex PCR reads; one entry per CDR3 protein. The sample carries several thousand distinct CDR3 sequences, around two fifths recorded once. This CDR3 has 15 amino acids. The V and J ends lost 7 bases and 2 bases respectively, with 18 bases between them. Germline CDR1 is SGHTA and CDR2 is FQGNSA. This chain links TRBV7-2 with TRBJ2-7, with D possibly being TRBD2 (6 bases). This clonotype was sampled from a human donor in good health. The specimen was blood. CDR3 coding DNA: TGTGCCAGCACCCACTTTGGAGGGACCGCCTACGAGCAGTACTTC. This encodes CASTHFGGTAYEQYF.